Here is one T cell receptor (beta chain) with its context. Antigen specificity is unknown. This specimen belongs to a study of T cell repertoires and Cas9 in healthy adults. Study-wide background: SpCas9-reactive CD4 and CD8 T cells were characterized for potency, cytotoxicity and lineage.

Notes on the study in general: SpCas9-reactive regulatory T cells reportedly mitigated SpCas9-reactive effector T cells in vitro.

This CDR3 is built from 11 residues. The V and J ends lost 7 bases and 8 bases respectively, with 14 bases between them. The germline CDR1 and CDR2 sequences are SQVTM and ANQGSEA. Sequencing was performed with immunoSEQ multiplex PCR; in TCRdb, only in-frame clones are kept and a portion is missing. The table shows approximately 22,000 clones, with roughly 90% occurring only once. The V and J genes are TRBV29-1 and TRBJ1-2; D perhaps matches TRBD1 (5 bases). The TCR originated in a human donor in good health. Sequencing input: CD4+ effector T cells (CD127+, CD25-, CD137-, CD154-) from PBMCs; culture status not recorded. The CDR3 nucleotides are TGCAGCGAGCAGGGAATCGGGGGCTACACCTTC. Protein sequence: CSEQGIGGYTF. The full variable domain, in which reference TRBV29-1 and TRBJ1-2 provide the parts outside the CDR3, is SAVISQKPSRDICQRGTSLTIQCQVDSQVTMMFWYRQQPGQSLTLIATANQGSEATYESGFVIDKFPISRPNLTFSTLTVSNMSPEDSSIYLCSEQGIGGYTFGSGTRLTVV.